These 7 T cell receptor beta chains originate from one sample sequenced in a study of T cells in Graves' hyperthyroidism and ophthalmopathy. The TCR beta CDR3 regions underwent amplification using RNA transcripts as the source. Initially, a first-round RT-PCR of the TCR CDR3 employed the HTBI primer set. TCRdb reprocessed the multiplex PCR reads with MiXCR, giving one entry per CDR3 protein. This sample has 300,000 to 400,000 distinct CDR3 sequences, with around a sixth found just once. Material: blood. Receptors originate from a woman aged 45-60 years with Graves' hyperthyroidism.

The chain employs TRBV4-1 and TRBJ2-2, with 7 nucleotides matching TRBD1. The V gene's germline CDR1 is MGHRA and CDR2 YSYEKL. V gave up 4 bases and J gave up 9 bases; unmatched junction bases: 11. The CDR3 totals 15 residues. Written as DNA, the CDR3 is TGCGCCAGCAGCCCCAGAAGGGGGCTTACCAGGGAGCTGTTTTTT. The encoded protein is CASSPRRGLTRELFF.

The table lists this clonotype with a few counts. The CDR3, as DNA: TGTGCCAGCAGTTTTTTGGGGGGGGGAACTGAAGCTTTCTTT. Translating it yields CASSFLGGGTEAFF. The chain uses TRBV28 and TRBJ1-1; the D gene is possibly TRBD1 (5 bases). Per the germline V gene, CDR1 is MDHEN and CDR2 is SYDVKM. Trimming pared 3 bases from V and 5 bases from J, leaving 13 bases between. The length of the CDR3 is 14 residues. Full variable domain (rest looked up from reference TRBV28 and TRBJ1-1): DVKVTQSSRYLVKRTGEKVFLECVQDMDHENMFWYRQDPGLGLRLIYFSYDVKMKEKGDIPEGYSVSREKKERFSLILESASTNQTSMYLCASSFLGGGTEAFFGQGTRLTVV.

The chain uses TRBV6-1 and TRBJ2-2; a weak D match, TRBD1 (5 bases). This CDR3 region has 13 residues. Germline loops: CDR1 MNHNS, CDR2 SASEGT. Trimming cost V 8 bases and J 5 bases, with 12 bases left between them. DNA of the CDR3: TGTGCCAGCGGTAGGGGCGAAACCGGGGAGCTGTTTTTT. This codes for CASGRGETGELFF.

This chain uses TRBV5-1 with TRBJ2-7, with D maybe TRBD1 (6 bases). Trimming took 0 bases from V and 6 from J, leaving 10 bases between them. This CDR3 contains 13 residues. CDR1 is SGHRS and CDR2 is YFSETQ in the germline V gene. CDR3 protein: CASSLVGTREQYV. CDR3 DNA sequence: TGCGCCAGCAGCTTGGTAGGGACACGCGAGCAGTACGTC.

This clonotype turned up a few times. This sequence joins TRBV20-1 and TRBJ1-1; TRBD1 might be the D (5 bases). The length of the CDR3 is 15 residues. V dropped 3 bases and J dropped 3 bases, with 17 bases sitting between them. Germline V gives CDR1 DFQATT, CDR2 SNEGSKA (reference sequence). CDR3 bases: TGCAGTGCTAGTAGGGGAAACTGGTACGACACTGAAGCTTTCTTT. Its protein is CSASRGNWYDTEAFF.

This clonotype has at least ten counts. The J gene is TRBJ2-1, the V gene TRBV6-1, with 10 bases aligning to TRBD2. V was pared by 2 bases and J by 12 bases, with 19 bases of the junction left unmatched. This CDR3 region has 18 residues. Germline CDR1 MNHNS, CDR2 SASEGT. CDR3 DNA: TGTGCCAGCAGTGAACGGGGACTAGCGATATCTCCAAGGGGTGGGCAGTTCTTC. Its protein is CASSERGLAISPRGGQFF.

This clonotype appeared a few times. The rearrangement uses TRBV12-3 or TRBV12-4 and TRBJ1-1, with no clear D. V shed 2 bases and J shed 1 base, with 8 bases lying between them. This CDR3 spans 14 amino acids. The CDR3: CASSLHRENTEAFF. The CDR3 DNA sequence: TGTGCCAGCAGTTTACACCGGGAGAACACTGAAGCTTTCTTT.